The 5 T cell receptor beta chains below were found in one sample sequenced in a study of T cell changes during pregnancy in multiple sclerosis. The assay was immunoSEQ multiplex PCR, and TCRdb's table has in-frame clones only and misses some. The sample yields tens of thousands of clones, roughly 96% seen once. Sequenced material: CD8+ T cells from peripheral blood mononuclear cells, taken after pregnancy. These receptors were obtained from a female donor with multiple sclerosis, enrolled in a pregnancy study.

The rearrangement links TRBV4-3 to TRBJ2-1, with D uncertain. In germline, CDR1 is LGHNA, CDR2 YSLEER. The CDR3 extends over 15 amino acids. The V end lost 1 base, the J end lost 7 bases, and 14 bases lay between the germline ends. The CDR3: CASSQAGSWINEQFF. The CDR3 nucleotides read TGCGCCAGCAGCCAAGCGGGTAGTTGGATTAATGAGCAGTTCTTC.

This rearrangement joins TRBV7-9 to TRBJ2-7, with TRBD2 matching 12 bases. After removal of 5 bases from V and 7 bases from J, the junction contained 3 bases not matched to a gene. The CDR3 has 13 residues. Per germline, CDR1 SEHNR and CDR2 FQNEAQ (reference sequence). CDR3 loop: CASSPLAGGEQYF. CDR3 in DNA: TGTGCCAGCAGCCCACTAGCGGGAGGTGAGCAGTACTTC.

In its sample, this clone was seen once. Here the CDR3 reads CASDRGISNEQFF. CDR3 coding DNA: TGTGCCAGTGACAGGGGCATTTCCAATGAGCAGTTCTTC. The V call is TRBV2, the J call TRBJ2-1, with 8 nucleotides matching TRBD1. The CDR3 runs to 13 residues. The junction had 7 bases not matched to a gene; V was cut back by 9 bases and J by 6 bases. CDR1 is SNHLY, CDR2 FYNNEI, per germline.

The chain recombines TRBV6-5 with TRBJ2-1; TRBD1 is a possible D gene (5 bases). V was cut by 4 bases and J by 0 bases, with 10 bases left in between. The CDR3 is 15 residues long. The germline gives CDR1 MNHEY, CDR2 SVGAGI. In DNA, the CDR3 is TGTGCCAGCAGTTCAGGGCAGGCCTCCTACAATGAGCAGTTCTTC. Translation: CASSSGQASYNEQFF.

About this clone itself: The same CDR3 is also encoded by other DNA sequences in this sample. V usage is TRBV28 and J usage is TRBJ2-7; 8 bases line up with TRBD1. This CDR3 region has 14 residues. From germline, CDR1 is MDHEN and CDR2 SYDVKM. Unmatched junction bases numbered 6, after V lost 6 bases and J lost 2 bases. CDR3 amino acids: CASSLGQGAYEQYF. Here the CDR3 DNA reads TGTGCCAGCAGCCTCGGACAGGGAGCCTACGAGCAGTACTTC.